The clone carrying this T cell receptor beta chain has ten or more counts. Its specificity is not known. Per the germline V gene, CDR1 is SGHNT and CDR2 is YENEEA. The CDR3 is 14 amino acids. V was trimmed by 2 bases and J by 4 bases, leaving 11 bases between them. Authors of the study amplified TCR beta CDR3 regions from RNA transcripts. The primer set for the first-round RT-PCR of the TCR CDR3 was HTBI. TCRdb redid the calling of the multiplex PCR reads with MiXCR, one entry per CDR3 protein. The data hold about 180,000 distinct CDR3 sequences, with less than 10% observed a single time. A patient was excluded if there was uncontrolled infection, other autoimmune disease, pregnancy or lactation. Drawn at first hyperthyroidism diagnosis, the blood sample preceded any ophthalmopathy symptoms. The data stem from a study of T cells in Graves' hyperthyroidism and ophthalmopathy. On the study more broadly: At the time of initial diagnosis and before any treatment, peripheral blood was collected. The study, taken as a whole, reports: Through a model of 13 V-J features, ophthalmopathy was separated from stable hyperthyroidism.

The TCR comes from a woman aged 18-29 years with Graves' hyperthyroidism that later progressed to Graves' ophthalmopathy. The sequenced material came from blood. The J gene is TRBJ2-5, the V gene TRBV11-3; D is possibly TRBD1 (5 bases). DNA for the CDR3: TGTGCCAGCAGCTTAAGTCAGGGTTCAGAGACCCAGTACTTC. Its translation is CASSLSQGSETQYF.